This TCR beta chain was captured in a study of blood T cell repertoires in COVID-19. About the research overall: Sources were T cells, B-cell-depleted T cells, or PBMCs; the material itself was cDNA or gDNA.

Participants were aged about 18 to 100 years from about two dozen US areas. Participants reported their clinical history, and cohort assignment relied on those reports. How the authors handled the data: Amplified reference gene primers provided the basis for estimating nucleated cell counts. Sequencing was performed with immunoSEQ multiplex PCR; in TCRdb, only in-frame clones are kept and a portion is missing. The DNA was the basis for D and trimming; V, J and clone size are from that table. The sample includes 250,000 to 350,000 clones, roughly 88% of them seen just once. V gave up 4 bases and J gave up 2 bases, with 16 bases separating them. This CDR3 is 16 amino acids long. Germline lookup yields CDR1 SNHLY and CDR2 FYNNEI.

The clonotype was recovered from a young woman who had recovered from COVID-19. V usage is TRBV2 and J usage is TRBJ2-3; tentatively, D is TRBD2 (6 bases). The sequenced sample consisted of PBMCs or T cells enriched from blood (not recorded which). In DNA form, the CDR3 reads TGTGCCAGCAGTGTCTGGGGGGAGGCCCTCACAGATACGCAGTATTTT. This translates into CASSVWGEALTDTQYF.